The clone carrying this TCR beta chain appeared a few times. The data are from a study of patients and donors after allogeneic stem cell transplantation. A single record per CDR3 protein comes from TCRdb applying MiXCR to the RT-PCR reads. Among about 960,000 distinct CDR3 sequences listed, roughly 18% were seen once. Trimming pared 6 bases from V and 4 bases from J, leaving 12 bases between. The CDR3 covers 14 residues. Per the germline V gene, CDR1 is MDHEN and CDR2 is SYDVKM. Sequencing was carried out using blood, either unsorted or a sorted T cell fraction (not recorded which). The V and J genes are TRBV28 and TRBJ2-2; D remains unclear. This receptor was taken from a human donor who was either an allogeneic HSCT recipient or a stem cell or donor lymphocyte infusion donor (not recorded which). It is not recorded whose cells these are; they may come from a transplant donor. CDR3 DNA: TGTGCCAGCAGACTCGAACCAATCACCGGGGAGCTGTTTTTT. Protein product: CASRLEPITGELFF.